The sequence of this T cell receptor beta chain was determined in a study of T cell repertoires in cytomegalovirus infection. Study-level background: Public signatures in TCR beta pointed to CMV infection and matching HLA type.

Study observations and caveats: It was HLA-C-restricted CMV-specific TCR beta clonotypes that dominated the response ex vivo.

A single record per CDR3 protein comes from TCRdb applying MiXCR to the reads. The profile shows about 490,000 distinct CDR3 sequences, approximately 15% of them singletons. Per the germline V gene, CDR1 is SEHNR and CDR2 is FQNEAQ (reference sequence). The CDR3 has 17 residues. J was trimmed by 7 bases and V by 2 bases; bases with no gene match: 13. This clonotype was detected many times. As yet, its antigen is unknown. The V and J genes are TRBV7-9 and TRBJ2-1; 8 nucleotides align to TRBD2. The clonotype was recovered from a human donor in good health (CMV status not recorded). Some clones in this sample may be carry-over from other donors' samples. Material: CD8+ T cells from PBMCs. The CDR3 region has the DNA TGTGCCAGCAGCTTAAGGTCGAAGCGGGAGCTGGTTAATGAGCAGTTCTTC. Amino acid sequence: CASSLRSKRELVNEQFF.